This paragraph covers one T cell receptor (beta chain) sequence. The antigen is not known. Some clones are missing from TCRdb's copy, which holds only in-frame ones; the method was immunoSEQ multiplex PCR. The data contain about 160,000 clones, 90% of them seen just once; the ten biggest clones take up roughly 1.6%. The data stem from a study of T cell responses to AZD1222 COVID-19 vaccine. Germline V CDR1 and CDR2: MGHRA, YSYEKL. Trimming cost V 0 bases and J 3 bases, with 14 bases left between them. This CDR3 comprises 16 residues. Study-level results: Reports say nearly half of spike-specific TCRs go after unmutated variant regions. The donor cohort was predominantly white British with a female majority, and clonal diversity may have been underestimated. Of the AZD1222 recipients, only 5 to 7 were seropositive at baseline.

The J gene is TRBJ1-1, the V gene TRBV4-1, with D unresolved. The sequence came from an adult in good health. Sequencing was performed on peripheral blood, taken on day 0 of AZD1222 vaccination. The CDR3 is CASSQDLRQEDTEAFF. The CDR3 region has the DNA TGCGCCAGCAGCCAAGATCTTCGGCAGGAGGACACTGAAGCTTTCTTT.